This passage covers 13 T cell receptor beta chains from one sample sequenced in a study of cytomegalovirus exposure and HLA in healthy donors. The PCR had 60 Vbeta and 13 Jbeta primers. Libraries were prepared by immunoSEQ multiplex PCR; TCRdb keeps only in-frame clonotypes and omits some of them. Among over 100,000 clones listed, approximately 81% were seen once. The sample taken for sequencing was PBMCs. The receptors were sampled from a male donor in good health and CMV-seronegative.

This clone has only one observation. V and J are TRBV14 and TRBJ2-2, with D maybe TRBD2 (5 bases). This CDR3 has 14 amino acids. CDR1 is SGHDN, CDR2 FVKESK, per germline. V gave up 2 bases and J gave up 4 bases, with 8 bases separating them. The CDR3 loop is CASSQRGSTGELFF. The CDR3 bases are TGTGCCAGCAGCCAACGGGGTTCCACCGGGGAGCTGTTTTTT. Combining the CDR3 with reference TRBV14 and TRBJ2-2 gives the whole variable domain EAGVTQFPSHSVIEKGQTVTLRCDPISGHDNLYWYRRVMGKEIKFLLHFVKESKQDESGMPNNRFLAERTGGTYSTLKVQPAELEDSGVYFCASSQRGSTGELFFGEGSRLTVL.

The V and J genes are TRBV5-6 and TRBJ2-5; D ambiguous. Germline V gene sequence: CDR1 SGHDT, CDR2 YYEEEE. This CDR3 has 13 amino acids. The V end lost 3 bases, the J end lost 5 bases, and 11 bases lay between the germline ends. Written as DNA, the CDR3 is TGTGCCAGCAGCTCAGATCGGCGGGAGACCCAGTACTTC. It specifies CASSSDRRETQYF. The variable domain in full, completed from reference TRBV5-6 and TRBJ2-5, reads DAGVTQSPTHLIKTRGQQVTLRCSPKSGHDTVSWYQQALGQGPQFIFQYYEEEERQRGNFPDRFSGHQFPNYSSELNVNALLLGDSALYLCASSSDRRETQYFGPGTRLLVL.

The chain uses TRBV2 and TRBJ2-1; 12 bases map to TRBD1. From germline, CDR1 is SNHLY and CDR2 FYNNEI. Trimming cost V 5 bases and J 7 bases; bases outside gene matches: 21. The CDR3 covers 20 residues. The CDR3 sequence is CASSRPGDRGRLVSKNEQFF. CDR3 nucleotides: TGTGCCAGCAGTAGACCCGGGGACAGGGGGCGCCTAGTTTCTAAGAATGAGCAGTTCTTC.

The rearrangement joins TRBV7-3 to TRBJ2-3; 8 nucleotides line up with TRBD2. V dropped 3 bases and J dropped 4; count of bases not matched to a gene: 6. CDR1 is SGHTA and CDR2 is FQGTGA in the germline V gene. This CDR3 has 15 residues. The CDR3 bases are TGTGCCAGCAGCTTGGGACTAGGCGAGTCAGATACGCAGTATTTT. Protein: CASSLGLGESDTQYF. Together with reference TRBV7-3 and TRBJ2-3, the CDR3 gives the full variable domain: GAGVSQTPSNKVTEKGKYVELRCDPISGHTALYWYRQSLGQGPEFLIYFQGTGAADDSGLPNDRFFAVRPEGSVSTLKIQRTERGDSAVYLCASSLGLGESDTQYFGPGTRLTVL.

The chain has TRBV5-1 and TRBJ2-7, with 11 positions matching TRBD2. The CDR3 has 14 amino acids. Germline V gene lookup returns CDR1 SGHRS and CDR2 YFSETQ. V was pared by 4 bases and J by 7 bases, with 7 bases of the junction left unmatched. The CDR3 sequence is CASSKLAGAGEQYF. The DNA for the CDR3 is TGCGCCAGCAGCAAACTAGCGGGAGCGGGTGAGCAGTACTTC. Looking up the rest from reference TRBV5-1 and TRBJ2-7 gives the full variable domain: KAGVTQTPRYLIKTRGQQVTLSCSPISGHRSVSWYQQTPGQGLQFLFEYFSETQRNKGNFPGRFSGRQFSNSRSEMNVSTLELGDSALYLCASSKLAGAGEQYFGPGTRLTVT.

This chain connects TRBV27 to TRBJ2-7, with 7 bases aligning to TRBD1. The V gene end was trimmed by 5 bases and the J gene end by 3 bases; junction bases not matched to a gene: 7. The V gene's germline CDR1 is MNHEY and CDR2 SMNVEV (reference sequence). The CDR3 length is 14 residues. The CDR3 sequence: CASSKTGSHYEQYF. As DNA, the CDR3 is TGTGCCAGCAGTAAGACAGGGTCTCACTACGAGCAGTACTTC.

This clone has a single count. The V call is TRBV5-8, the J call TRBJ2-2, with D possibly matching TRBD2 (5 bases). Trimming stripped 0 bases from V and 5 bases from J, with 23 bases between. Germline V gene data show CDR1 as SGHTS and CDR2 as YDEGEE. There are 19 residues in the CDR3. The CDR3 region is CASSLAEFVADEGTGELFF. For the CDR3, the DNA is TGTGCCAGCAGCTTGGCCGAGTTCGTCGCGGACGAGGGTACCGGGGAGCTGTTTTTT.

The chain is built from TRBV9 and TRBJ2-1, with 9 bases matching TRBD2. Germline lookup yields CDR1 SGDLS and CDR2 YYNGEE. This CDR3 spans 16 amino acids. Trimming cost V 3 bases and J 8 bases; bases outside gene matches: 12. The DNA for the CDR3 is TGTGCCAGCAGCGCCGACCCTAGCGGGATAGGGGATGAGCAGTTCTTC. Encoded protein: CASSADPSGIGDEQFF. The full variable domain, rest sourced from reference TRBV9 and TRBJ2-1, is DSGVTQTPKHLITATGQRVTLRCSPRSGDLSVYWYQQSLDQGLQFLIQYYNGEERAKGNILERFSAQQFPDLHSELNLSSLELGDSALYFCASSADPSGIGDEQFFGPGTRLTVL.

J is TRBJ2-1 and V is TRBV9; 10 bases fit TRBD2. The germline V gene encodes CDR1 SGDLS and CDR2 YYNGEE. J was trimmed by 0 bases and V by 5 bases; bases with no gene match: 8. This CDR3 region has 17 residues. The CDR3 sequence: CASSDPLAGGSYNEQFF. CDR3 DNA sequence: TGTGCCAGCAGTGACCCTTTAGCGGGAGGCTCCTACAATGAGCAGTTCTTC.

This chain joins TRBV6-4 and TRBJ1-5; TRBD1 matches at 7 bases. The CDR3 consists of 14 residues. With V trimmed by 4 bases and J by 7 bases, 7 bases remained unmatched. Germline V gene sequence: CDR1 MRHNA, CDR2 SNTAGT. This chain's CDR3 is CASSGYRGRQPQHF. In nucleotides, the CDR3 is TGTGCCAGCAGTGGATACAGGGGTAGACAGCCCCAGCATTTT.

This chain links TRBV9 with TRBJ1-2; 7 bases line up with TRBD1. The CDR3 is 14 amino acids. The V and J ends lost 3 bases and 7 bases, in that order; junction bases with no gene match: 9. The germline CDR1 and CDR2 sequences are SGDLS and YYNGEE. In DNA, the CDR3 is TGTGCCAGCAGCGAGATACAGGGGACGGGTGGCTACACCTTC. This codes for CASSEIQGTGGYTF.

The chain joins TRBV4-3 to TRBJ1-3, with 7 positions matching TRBD1. This CDR3 is 16 amino acids long. In germline, CDR1 is LGHNA, CDR2 YSLEER. Trimming at V came to 3 bases and at J to 0 bases, leaving 5 bases not matched to a gene. DNA for the CDR3: TGCGCCAGCAGCCAGGTATGGGACAGCTCTGGAAACACCATATATTTT. Protein: CASSQVWDSSGNTIYF.

The chain is built from TRBV9 and TRBJ2-1; 7 positions match TRBD2. Germline trimming cut 4 bases from V and 3 bases from J; bases unmatched to any gene: 10. The germline V gene has CDR1 SGDLS and CDR2 YYNGEE. The CDR3 runs to 16 residues. The CDR3 here is CASSPLGSGFYNEQFF. The CDR3 DNA is TGTGCCAGCAGCCCATTAGGTAGCGGGTTCTACAATGAGCAGTTCTTC.